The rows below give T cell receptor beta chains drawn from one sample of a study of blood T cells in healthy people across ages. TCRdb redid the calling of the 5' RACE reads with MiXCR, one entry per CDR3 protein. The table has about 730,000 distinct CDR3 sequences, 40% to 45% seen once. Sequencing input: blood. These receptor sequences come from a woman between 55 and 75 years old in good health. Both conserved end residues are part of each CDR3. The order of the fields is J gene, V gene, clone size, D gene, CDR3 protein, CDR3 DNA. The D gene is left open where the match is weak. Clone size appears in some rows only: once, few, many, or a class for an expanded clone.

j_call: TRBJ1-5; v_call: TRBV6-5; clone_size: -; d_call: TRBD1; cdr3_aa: CASRETGDNNQPQHF; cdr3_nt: TGTGCCAGCAGGGAGACAGGGGACAACAATCAGCCCCAGCATTTT
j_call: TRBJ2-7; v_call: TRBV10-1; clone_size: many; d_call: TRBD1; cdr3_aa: CASRRQGSYEQYF; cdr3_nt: TGCGCCAGCAGGAGACAGGGATCCTACGAGCAGTACTTC
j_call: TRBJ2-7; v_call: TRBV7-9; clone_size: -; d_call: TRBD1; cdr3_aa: CASSFRGLPYEQYF; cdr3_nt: TGTGCCAGCAGCTTCAGGGGGCTGCCCTACGAGCAGTACTTC
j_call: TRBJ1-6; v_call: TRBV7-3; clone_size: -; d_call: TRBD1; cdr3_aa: CASSQTGGEPLHF; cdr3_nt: TGTGCCAGCAGCCAAACAGGGGGGGAACCCCTCCACTTT
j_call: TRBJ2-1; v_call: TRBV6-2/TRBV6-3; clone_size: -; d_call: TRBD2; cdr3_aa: CASSPHSGRSYNEQFF; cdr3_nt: TGTGCCAGCAGCCCTCATAGCGGGAGGTCGTACAATGAGCAGTTCTTC
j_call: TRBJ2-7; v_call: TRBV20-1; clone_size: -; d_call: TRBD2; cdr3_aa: CSATSGESYEQYF; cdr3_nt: TGCAGTGCTACTAGCGGGGAATCCTACGAGCAGTACTTC
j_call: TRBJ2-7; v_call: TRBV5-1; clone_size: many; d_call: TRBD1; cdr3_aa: CASRQGQNLNEQYF; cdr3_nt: TGCGCCAGCAGACAGGGACAGAACCTAAACGAGCAGTACTTC
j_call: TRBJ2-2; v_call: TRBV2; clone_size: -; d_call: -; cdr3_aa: CASSEQATGELFF; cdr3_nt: TGTGCCAGCAGTGAACAGGCCACCGGGGAGCTGTTTTTT
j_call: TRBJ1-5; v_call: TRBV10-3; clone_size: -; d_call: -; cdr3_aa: CAISDPNRPNQPQHF; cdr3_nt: TGTGCCATCAGTGATCCAAACCGGCCCAATCAGCCCCAGCATTTT
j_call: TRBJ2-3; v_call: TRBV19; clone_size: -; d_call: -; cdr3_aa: CASSLYGTSPDTQYF; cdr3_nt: TGTGCCAGTAGTCTGTACGGGACCTCTCCAGATACGCAGTATTTT
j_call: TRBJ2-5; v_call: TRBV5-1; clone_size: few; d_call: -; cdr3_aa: CASSTGSYQETQYF; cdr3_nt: TGCGCCAGCAGCACTGGGTCGTACCAAGAGACCCAGTACTTC
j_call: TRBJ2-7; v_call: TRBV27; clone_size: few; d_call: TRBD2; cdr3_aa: CASSYGLAGRYEQYF; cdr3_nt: TGTGCCAGCAGTTACGGACTAGCGGGACGCTACGAGCAGTACTTC
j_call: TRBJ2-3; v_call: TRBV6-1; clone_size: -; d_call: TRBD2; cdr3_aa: CASSPRLAGTGTDTQYF; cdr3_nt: TGTGCCAGCAGCCCCCGACTAGCGGGGACTGGCACAGATACGCAGTATTTT
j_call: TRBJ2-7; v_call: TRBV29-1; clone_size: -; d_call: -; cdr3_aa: CSVQGGASYEQYF; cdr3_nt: TGCAGCGTTCAGGGGGGAGCGTCCTACGAGCAGTACTTC
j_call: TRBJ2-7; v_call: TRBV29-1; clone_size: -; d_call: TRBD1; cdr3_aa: CSVSRDRAYEQYF; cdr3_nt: TGCAGCGTCTCCCGGGACAGGGCCTACGAGCAGTACTTC
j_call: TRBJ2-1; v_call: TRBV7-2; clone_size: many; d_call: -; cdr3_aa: CASSLGTAQGGQFF; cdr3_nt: TGTGCCAGCAGCTTAGGGACCGCTCAAGGGGGGCAGTTCTTC
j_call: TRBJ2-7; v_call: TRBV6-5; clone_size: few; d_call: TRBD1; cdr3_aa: CASSYSGTGLYEQYF; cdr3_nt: TGTGCCAGCAGTTACTCCGGGACAGGGCTCTACGAGCAGTACTTC